The 10 T cell receptor beta chains in this list originate from one sample, sequenced in a study of blood T cell repertoires in COVID-19. This table comes from immunoSEQ multiplex PCR, and its TCRdb copy is limited to in-frame clones, with some not included. The sample lists some 150,000 clones, approximately 85% occurring once. What was sequenced was peripheral blood. The receptors shown here come from a human donor with acute or convalescent COVID-19. The donor label of this sample is uncertain.

The J gene is TRBJ1-2, the V gene TRBV19, with 9 positions matching TRBD1. Unmatched junction bases numbered 11, after V lost 0 bases and J lost 6 bases. The germline V gene encodes CDR1 LNHDA and CDR2 SQIVND (reference sequence). The CDR3 is 17 amino acids. The CDR3, as DNA: TGTGCCAGTAGTATAGAAACTCCGTACAGGGGGCGAGATGGCTACACCTTC. This gives the protein CASSIETPYRGRDGYTF.

The gene calls are TRBV30 and TRBJ1-2; D is unclear. The CDR3 loop spans 13 amino acids. CDR1 is GTSNPN and CDR2 is SVGIG in the germline V gene (reference sequence). V was trimmed by 4 bases and J by 7 bases, leaving 16 bases between them. The CDR3 sequence: CAWIGRGGIGYTF. The CDR3 DNA is TGTGCCTGGATCGGGCGTGGAGGGATTGGCTACACCTTC. The variable domain in full, with the rest retrieved from reference TRBV30 and TRBJ1-2, is SQTIHQWPATLVQPVGSPLSLECTVEGTSNPNLYWYRQAAGRGLQLLFYSVGIGQISSEVPQNLSASRPQDRQFILSSKKLLLSDSGFYLCAWIGRGGIGYTFGSGTRLTVV.

V and J are TRBV5-5 and TRBJ1-3; D uncertain. The CDR3 contains 14 residues. CDR1 and CDR2 (germline): SGHKS, YYEKEE (reference sequence). V shed 1 base and J shed 4 bases, with 9 bases lying between them. This CDR3 reads CASSLMSAGNTIYF. The CDR3 DNA sequence: TGTGCCAGCAGCTTGATGAGCGCAGGAAACACCATATATTTT.

The chain links TRBV6-2 or TRBV6-3 to TRBJ1-2; TRBD1 might be the D (5 bases). Germline loops: CDR1 MNHEY, CDR2 SVGEGT. The CDR3 totals 13 residues. Trimming took 2 bases from V and 13 from J, leaving 17 bases between them. CDR3 nucleotides: TGTGCCAGCAGTTACCCTCCTGGGGGAGGAGGCACCTTC. Translation gives CASSYPPGGGGTF.

The CDR3 DNA follows: TGTGCCAGCAGCTTTACAGGGTACGAGCAGTACTTC. Protein: CASSFTGYEQYF. The rearrangement joins TRBV11-1 to TRBJ2-7, with D perhaps TRBD1 (6 bases). CDR1 is SGHAT and CDR2 is FQDESV in the germline V gene (reference sequence). The CDR3 consists of 12 residues. Trimming took off 3 bases at V and 4 bases at J, with 7 bases between the two ends.

The chain is built from TRBV4-1 and TRBJ1-6; TRBD1 might be the D (6 bases). This CDR3 region has 15 residues. The V gene lost 9 bases and the J gene lost 9 bases, with 21 bases spanning the gap. Germline-derived CDR1 and CDR2 are MGHRA and YSYEKL. The CDR3 DNA is TGCGCCAGTAGATATACAGGGTTAGGTGTTTCACCCCTCCACTTT. Translation: CASRYTGLGVSPLHF.

V and J are TRBV14 and TRBJ1-2; TRBD1 matches at 7 bases. There are 15 residues in the CDR3. The V gene's germline CDR1 is SGHDN and CDR2 FVKESK. Germline trimming cut 4 bases from V and 5 bases from J; bases unmatched to any gene: 10. The DNA for the CDR3 is TGTGCCAGCAGCCGTGGGGGACAGTCCTTTTATGGCTACACCTTC. Translated, it gives CASSRGGQSFYGYTF. Based on the CDR3 plus reference TRBV14 and TRBJ1-2, the full variable domain is EAGVTQFPSHSVIEKGQTVTLRCDPISGHDNLYWYRRVMGKEIKFLLHFVKESKQDESGMPNNRFLAERTGGTYSTLKVQPAELEDSGVYFCASSRGGQSFYGYTFGSGTRLTVV.

The CDR3 reads CASSSDWNSPLHF. Here the CDR3 DNA reads TGTGCCAGCAGTTCTGACTGGAATTCACCCCTCCACTTT. The rearrangement uses TRBV6-4 and TRBJ1-6; D unresolved. V was cut by 5 bases and J by 7 bases, with 9 bases left in between. Germline V lookup: CDR1 MRHNA, CDR2 SNTAGT. The CDR3 loop spans 13 amino acids.

The chain couples TRBV7-9 to TRBJ1-2, with 9 positions matching TRBD1. Germline lookup yields CDR1 SEHNR and CDR2 FQNEAQ (reference sequence). Unmatched junction bases numbered 6, after V lost 4 bases and J lost 0 bases. The CDR3 totals 16 residues. The CDR3 region is CASSSSGQGANYGYTF. The CDR3 DNA sequence: TGTGCCAGCAGCTCCTCGGGACAGGGAGCTAACTATGGCTACACCTTC.

The chain has TRBV5-6 and TRBJ2-7; TRBD2 matches 9 bases. The V gene's germline CDR1 is SGHDT and CDR2 YYEEEE. The length of the CDR3 is 14 residues. V lost 0 bases, J lost 4 bases, and 2 bases stayed unmatched. As DNA, the CDR3 is TGTGCCAGCAGCTTGGTTGCGGGAGGGTACGAGCAGTACGTC. Its translation: CASSLVAGGYEQYV.